Listed below are T cell receptor beta chains from one sample, sequenced in a study of OX40 agonist ivuxolimab in advanced cancers. Using immunoSEQ multiplex PCR, the repertoire was profiled, and TCRdb retains in-frame clones only, with some absent. Seen here are fewer than 45,000 clones, around 92% observed once, and the top ten hold about 17%. Sequencing was performed on CD4+ or CD8+ T cells sorted from blood, taken in a trial of the OX40 agonist ivuxolimab. The receptors come from an adult with an advanced solid tumor such as melanoma, head and neck, liver or kidney cancer. Each CDR3 is given with its conserved first and last residue. The D gene is left open where the match is weak. Clone size is given for some rows only: seen once, a few or many times, or a class if the clone is expanded.

J	D	V	size	DNA	CDR3
TRBJ2-1	.	TRBV7-2	.	TGTGCCAGCAGCTCCCTTTCTCCGCGAGACGGAAAAGTCTACAATGAGCAGTTCTTC	CASSSLSPRDGKVYNEQFF
TRBJ2-2	.	TRBV7-6	once	TGTGCCAGCACCCCCCCAGCCGGGGAGCTGTTTTTT	CASTPPAGELFF
TRBJ2-1	TRBD1	TRBV19	.	TGTGCCAGTAGTACCCTCCGGGACAGGGGCGTGGGATCCTACAATGAGCAGTTCTTC	CASSTLRDRGVGSYNEQFF
TRBJ1-2	.	TRBV7-9	few	TGTGCCACTTGGGGAGGGGCGGTGGATGGCTACACCTTC	CATWGGAVDGYTF
TRBJ1-1	.	TRBV12-5	few	TGTGCTAGTGCCTCTGTGTCCACTGAAGCTTTCTTT	CASASVSTEAFF
TRBJ1-1	.	TRBV19	.	TGTGCCAGTTACTTGTACACTGAAGCTTTCTTT	CASYLYTEAFF
TRBJ2-7	.	TRBV2	.	TGTGCCAGCGGGGAGCCGCCCTACGAGCAGTACTTC	CASGEPPYEQYF
TRBJ1-2	.	TRBV6-6	.	TGTGCCAGCAACGTCGTAGTCGGACAAAGCTGGGGCTACACCTTC	CASNVVVGQSWGYTF
TRBJ1-4	TRBD1	TRBV2	.	TGTGCCAGCAGTGAGCGGACAGGGGCAACTAATGAAAAACTGTTTTTT	CASSERTGATNEKLFF
TRBJ2-1	.	TRBV5-4	.	TGTGCCTGCGCGGCTTACAATGAGCAGTTCTTC	CACAAYNEQFF
TRBJ1-1	.	TRBV5-1	.	TGCGCCAGCAGCTCCCGGGGTAACACTGAAGCTTTCTTT	CASSSRGNTEAFF
TRBJ1-4	.	TRBV12-5	.	TGTGCTAGTGGTTTGAACGGGGCGTATGAAAAACTGTTTTTT	CASGLNGAYEKLFF
TRBJ2-1	.	TRBV12-5	.	TGTGCTAGTGCCCTTGGACCGGGGAGCTCCTACAATGAGCAGTTCTTC	CASALGPGSSYNEQFF
TRBJ2-7	.	TRBV19	.	TGTGCCAGTAGTATCGGGGGCGGCTACGAGCAGTACTTC	CASSIGGGYEQYF
TRBJ2-5	TRBD1	TRBV6-6	.	TGTGCCAGCAGTTACGCTGACAGGGTAGAGGGAGAGACCCAGTACTTC	CASSYADRVEGETQYF
TRBJ1-2	.	TRBV11-2	.	TGTGCCAGCAGCGTGAGGGGAAACTATGGCTACACCTTC	CASSVRGNYGYTF
TRBJ1-5	TRBD1	TRBV4-1	.	TGCGCCAGCAGCCACCGGACAGGGGCTAGCAATCAGCCCCAGCATTTT	CASSHRTGASNQPQHF
TRBJ1-3	TRBD1	TRBV18	.	TGTGCCAGCTCAACCCCGGGGGACAGGGTCTCTGGAAACACCATATATTTT	CASSTPGDRVSGNTIYF
TRBJ2-2	TRBD1	TRBV7-3	.	TGTGCCAGCAGCCTGACAGGGACAGGGAACACCGGGGAGCTGTTTTTT	CASSLTGTGNTGELFF
TRBJ1-5	.	TRBV27	.	TGTGCCAGCAGTTTAGAAGTCAATCAGCCCCAGCATTTT	CASSLEVNQPQHF
TRBJ1-1	.	TRBV4-1	medium-sized	TGCGCCAGCAGCCAAGGTGACACGGACACTGAAGCTTTCTTT	CASSQGDTDTEAFF
TRBJ2-2	TRBD2	TRBV7-9	.	TGTGCCAGCAGCTTAGTATCGGGGCGGGAGAGGGGCACCGGGGAGCTGTTTTTT	CASSLVSGRERGTGELFF
TRBJ2-3	.	TRBV10-2	.	TGCGCCAGCAGACCCGGGACCCCCAGCACAGATACGCAGTATTTT	CASRPGTPSTDTQYF
TRBJ2-7	TRBD1	TRBV6-5	.	TGTGCCAGCAGTTACGGCGGACAGGGCTACGAGCAGTACTTC	CASSYGGQGYEQYF
TRBJ2-7	.	TRBV6-1	.	TGTGCCAGCATATCGCCCAGGGTCTCCTACGAGCAGTACTTC	CASISPRVSYEQYF
TRBJ2-3	TRBD1	TRBV5-1	.	TGCGCCAGCAGCCCCGGACAGGGGTTAGATACGCAGTATTTT	CASSPGQGLDTQYF
TRBJ1-1	.	TRBV11-2	once	TGTGCCAGCAGCTTAGCAGGGCTGAACACTGAAGCTTTCTTT	CASSLAGLNTEAFF
TRBJ2-3	.	TRBV7-9	medium-sized	TGTGCCAGCACCCCGCGTGTGGATACGCAGTATTTT	CASTPRVDTQYF
TRBJ1-1	.	TRBV19	.	TGTGCCATCCAGGACGGGGAGAACACTGAAGCTTTCTTT	CAIQDGENTEAFF
TRBJ2-7	.	TRBV27	once	TGTGCCAGCAGCTCACGACAGGTAATCACCTACGAGCAGTACTTC	CASSSRQVITYEQYF
TRBJ2-5	TRBD1	TRBV18	.	TGTGCCAGCTCCCTCCGGGACAGACAAGAGACCCAGTACTTC	CASSLRDRQETQYF
TRBJ2-1	TRBD2	TRBV15	.	TGTGCCACCAGCAGAGGGGGACTAGCTGGTGAGCAGTTCTTC	CATSRGGLAGEQFF
TRBJ1-5	.	TRBV7-9	.	TGTGCCAGCAGCTTCGGCGTGGGCAATCAGCCCCAGCATTTT	CASSFGVGNQPQHF
TRBJ2-7	.	TRBV28	.	TGTGCCAGCAGTTTGCCGACAGCCTACGAGCAGTACTTC	CASSLPTAYEQYF
TRBJ2-7	.	TRBV2	.	TGTGCCAGCAGCTTGGGGGCTTTGGAGCAGTACTTC	CASSLGALEQYF
TRBJ1-6	.	TRBV9	.	TGTGCCAGCAGCGTAGGTGGCTCCTATAATTCACCCCTCCACTTT	CASSVGGSYNSPLHF
TRBJ2-2	TRBD1	TRBV27	.	TGTGCCAGCTCTATTAGGGGGCGGAACACCGGGGAGCTGTTTTTT	CASSIRGRNTGELFF
TRBJ1-4	.	TRBV7-2	.	TGTGCCAGCAGCTTAGACAGTCAGGGGTTAGTAAAACTGTTTTTT	CASSLDSQGLVKLFF
TRBJ2-2	TRBD1	TRBV10-1	.	TGCGCCAGCAGTGAGCGCTGGGACAGGGCTCGGTTGGGTACCGGGGAGCTGTTTTTT	CASSERWDRARLGTGELFF
TRBJ2-1	.	TRBV11-2	.	TGTGCCAGCAGCAAAACAGGGTTGCACAATGAGCAGTTCTTC	CASSKTGLHNEQFF
TRBJ1-1	TRBD1	TRBV2	.	TGTGCCAGCAGACTTGACAGGGAGGCTGGGGTCACTGAAGCTTTCTTT	CASRLDREAGVTEAFF
TRBJ1-1	.	TRBV7-9	.	TGTGCCAGCACCCGGGGCACTGAAGCTTTCTTT	CASTRGTEAFF